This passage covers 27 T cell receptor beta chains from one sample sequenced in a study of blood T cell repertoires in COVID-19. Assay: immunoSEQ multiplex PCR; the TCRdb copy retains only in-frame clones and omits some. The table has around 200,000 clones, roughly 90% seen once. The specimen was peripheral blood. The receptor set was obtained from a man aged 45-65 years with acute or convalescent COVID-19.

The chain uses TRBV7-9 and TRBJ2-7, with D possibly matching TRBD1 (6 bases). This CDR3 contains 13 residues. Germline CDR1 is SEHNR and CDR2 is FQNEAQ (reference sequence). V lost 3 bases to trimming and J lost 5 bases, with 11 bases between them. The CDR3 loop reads CASSLQGINEQYV. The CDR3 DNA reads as TGTGCCAGCAGCTTGCAGGGGATAAACGAGCAGTACGTC.

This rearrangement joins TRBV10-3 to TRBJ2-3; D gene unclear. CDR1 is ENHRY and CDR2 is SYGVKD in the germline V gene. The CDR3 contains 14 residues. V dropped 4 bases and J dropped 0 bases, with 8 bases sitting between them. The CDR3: CAISVSRSTDTQYF. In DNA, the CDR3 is TGTGCCATCAGTGTTAGTCGAAGCACAGATACGCAGTATTTT.

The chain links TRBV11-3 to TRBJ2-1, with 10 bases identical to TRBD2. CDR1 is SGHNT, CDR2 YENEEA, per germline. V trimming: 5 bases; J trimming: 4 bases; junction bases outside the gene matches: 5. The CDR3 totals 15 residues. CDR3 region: CASSASGSWYNEQFF. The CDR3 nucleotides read TGTGCCAGCAGCGCTAGCGGGAGTTGGTACAATGAGCAGTTCTTC. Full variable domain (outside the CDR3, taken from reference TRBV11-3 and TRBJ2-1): EAGVVQSPRYKIIEKKQPVAFWCNPISGHNTLYWYLQNLGQGPELLIRYENEEAVDDSQLPKDRFSAERLKGVDSTLKIQPAELGDSAVYLCASSASGSWYNEQFFGPGTRLTVL.

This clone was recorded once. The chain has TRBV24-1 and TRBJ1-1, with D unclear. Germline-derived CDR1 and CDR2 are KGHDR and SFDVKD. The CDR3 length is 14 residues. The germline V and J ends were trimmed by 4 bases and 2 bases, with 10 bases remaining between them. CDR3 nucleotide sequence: TGTGCCACCAGTGAGACCGGAGCAAACACTGAAGCTTTCTTT. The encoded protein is CATSETGANTEAFF.

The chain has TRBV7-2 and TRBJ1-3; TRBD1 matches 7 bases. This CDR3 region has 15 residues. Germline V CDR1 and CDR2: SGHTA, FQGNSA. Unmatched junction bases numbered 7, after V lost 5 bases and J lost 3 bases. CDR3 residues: CASSLGGTDGNTIYF. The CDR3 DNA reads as TGTGCCAGCAGCCTAGGGGGGACAGATGGAAACACCATATATTTT. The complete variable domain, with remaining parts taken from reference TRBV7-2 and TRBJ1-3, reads GAGVSQSPSNKVTEKGKDVELRCDPISGHTALYWYRQSLGQGLEFLIYFQGNSAPDKSGLPSDRFSAERTGGSVSTLTIQRTQQEDSAVYLCASSLGGTDGNTIYFGEGSWLTVV.

CDR3 nucleotide sequence: TGTGCCAGCAGCTTTCCACGGGACAGGGTTGTCAATGAGCAGTTCTTC. This translates into CASSFPRDRVVNEQFF. This rearrangement joins TRBV7-9 to TRBJ2-1; TRBD1 aligns across 9 bases. Germline V gene sequence: CDR1 SEHNR, CDR2 FQNEAQ (reference sequence). Trimming at V came to 3 bases and at J to 6 bases, leaving 9 bases not matched to a gene. This CDR3 contains 16 residues. The whole variable domain, remainder taken from reference TRBV7-9 and TRBJ2-1, is DTGVSQNPRHKITKRGQNVTFRCDPISEHNRLYWYRQTLGQGPEFLTYFQNEAQLEKSRLLSDRFSAERPKGSFSTLEIQRTEQGDSAMYLCASSFPRDRVVNEQFFGPGTRLTVL.

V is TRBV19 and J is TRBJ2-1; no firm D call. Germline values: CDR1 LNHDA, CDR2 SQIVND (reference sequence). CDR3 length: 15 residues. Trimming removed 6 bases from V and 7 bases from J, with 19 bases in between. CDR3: CASSRLPVLVNEQFF. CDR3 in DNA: TGTGCCAGTAGCCGACTCCCGGTCCTTGTGAATGAGCAGTTCTTC.

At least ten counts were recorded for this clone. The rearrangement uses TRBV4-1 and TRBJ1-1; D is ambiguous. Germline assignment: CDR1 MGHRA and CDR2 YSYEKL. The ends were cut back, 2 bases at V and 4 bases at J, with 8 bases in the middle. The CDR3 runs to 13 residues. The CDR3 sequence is CASSQLPGTEAFF. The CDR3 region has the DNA TGCGCCAGCAGCCAACTACCCGGCACTGAAGCTTTCTTT.

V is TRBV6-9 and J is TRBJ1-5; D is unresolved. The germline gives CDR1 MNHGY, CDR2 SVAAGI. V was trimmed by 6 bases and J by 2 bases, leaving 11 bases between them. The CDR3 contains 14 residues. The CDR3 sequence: CASSLPGGNQPQHF. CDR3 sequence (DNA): TGTGCCAGCAGCCTTCCGGGTGGCAATCAGCCCCAGCATTTT.

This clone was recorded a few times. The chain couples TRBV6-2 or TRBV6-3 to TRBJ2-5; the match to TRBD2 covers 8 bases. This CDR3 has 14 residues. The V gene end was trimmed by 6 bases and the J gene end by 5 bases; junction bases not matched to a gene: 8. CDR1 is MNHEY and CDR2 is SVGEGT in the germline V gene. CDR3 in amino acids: CASSREGGGETQYF. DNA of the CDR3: TGTGCCAGCAGCCGGGAGGGCGGAGGGGAGACCCAGTACTTC.

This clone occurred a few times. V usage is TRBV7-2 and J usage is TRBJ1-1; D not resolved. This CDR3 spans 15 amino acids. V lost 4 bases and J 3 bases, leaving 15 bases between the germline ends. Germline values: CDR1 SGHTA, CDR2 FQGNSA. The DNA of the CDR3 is TGTGCCAGCAGCTATGGGCGAGGAGGTGACACTGAAGCTTTCTTT. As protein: CASSYGRGGDTEAFF. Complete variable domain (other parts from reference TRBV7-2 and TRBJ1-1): GAGVSQSPSNKVTEKGKDVELRCDPISGHTALYWYRQSLGQGLEFLIYFQGNSAPDKSGLPSDRFSAERTGGSVSTLTIQRTQQEDSAVYLCASSYGRGGDTEAFFGQGTRLTVV.

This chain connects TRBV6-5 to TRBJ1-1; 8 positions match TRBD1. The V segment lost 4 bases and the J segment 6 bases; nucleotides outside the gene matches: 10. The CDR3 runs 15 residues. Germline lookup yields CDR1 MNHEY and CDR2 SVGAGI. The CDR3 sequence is CASSSGTGGWAEAFF. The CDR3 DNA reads TGTGCCAGCAGTTCAGGGACAGGTGGTTGGGCTGAAGCTTTCTTT.

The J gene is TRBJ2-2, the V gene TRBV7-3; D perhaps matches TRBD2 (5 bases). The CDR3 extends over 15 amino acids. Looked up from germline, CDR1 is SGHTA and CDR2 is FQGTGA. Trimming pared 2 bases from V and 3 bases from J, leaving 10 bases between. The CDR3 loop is CASSLAGPYTGELFF. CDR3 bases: TGTGCCAGCAGCTTAGCGGGTCCCTACACCGGGGAGCTGTTTTTT.

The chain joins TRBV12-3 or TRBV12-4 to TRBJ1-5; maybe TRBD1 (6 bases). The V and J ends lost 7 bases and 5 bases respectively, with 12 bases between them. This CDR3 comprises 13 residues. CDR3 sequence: CASTPYRDQPQHF. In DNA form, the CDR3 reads TGTGCCAGCACCCCATACAGGGATCAGCCCCAGCATTTT.

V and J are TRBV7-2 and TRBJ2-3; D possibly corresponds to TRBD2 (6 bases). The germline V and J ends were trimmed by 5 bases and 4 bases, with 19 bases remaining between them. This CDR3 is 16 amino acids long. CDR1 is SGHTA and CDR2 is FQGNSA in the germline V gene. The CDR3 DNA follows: TGTGCCAGCAGCCCCCCGGGACTCCGAGTTGCAGATACGCAGTATTTT. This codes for CASSPPGLRVADTQYF. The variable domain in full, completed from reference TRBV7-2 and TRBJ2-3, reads GAGVSQSPSNKVTEKGKDVELRCDPISGHTALYWYRQSLGQGLEFLIYFQGNSAPDKSGLPSDRFSAERTGGSVSTLTIQRTQQEDSAVYLCASSPPGLRVADTQYFGPGTRLTVL.

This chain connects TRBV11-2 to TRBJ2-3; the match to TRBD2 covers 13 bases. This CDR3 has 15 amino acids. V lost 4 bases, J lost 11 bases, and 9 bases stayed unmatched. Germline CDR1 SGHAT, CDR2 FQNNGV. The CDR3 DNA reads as TGTGCCAGCAGCTCGACTAGCGGGGGGAGGAGCGGGCAGTATTTT. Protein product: CASSSTSGGRSGQYF.

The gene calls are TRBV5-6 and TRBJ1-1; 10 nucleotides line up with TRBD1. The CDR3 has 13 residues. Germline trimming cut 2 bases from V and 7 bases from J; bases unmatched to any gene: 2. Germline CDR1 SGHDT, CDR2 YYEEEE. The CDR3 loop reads CASSLGDRGEAFF. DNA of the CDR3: TGTGCCAGCAGCTTAGGGGACAGGGGTGAAGCTTTCTTT. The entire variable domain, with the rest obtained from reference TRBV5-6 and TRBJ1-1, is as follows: DAGVTQSPTHLIKTRGQQVTLRCSPKSGHDTVSWYQQALGQGPQFIFQYYEEEERQRGNFPDRFSGHQFPNYSSELNVNALLLGDSALYLCASSLGDRGEAFFGQGTRLTVV.

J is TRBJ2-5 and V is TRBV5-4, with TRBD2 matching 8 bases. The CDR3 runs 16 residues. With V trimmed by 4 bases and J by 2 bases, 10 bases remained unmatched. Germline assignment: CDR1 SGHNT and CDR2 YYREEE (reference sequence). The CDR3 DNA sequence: TGTGCCAGCAGCCCCCTAGGCCAGCGGGGGCAAGAGACCCAGTACTTC. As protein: CASSPLGQRGQETQYF.

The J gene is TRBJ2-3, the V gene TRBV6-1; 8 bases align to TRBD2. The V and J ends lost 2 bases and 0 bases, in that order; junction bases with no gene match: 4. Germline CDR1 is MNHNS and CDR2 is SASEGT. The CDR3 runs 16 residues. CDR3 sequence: CASSEPKRGSTDTQYF. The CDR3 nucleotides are TGTGCCAGCAGTGAACCAAAGCGGGGGAGCACAGATACGCAGTATTTT.

The CDR3 here is CASSRTGLGYGYTF. CDR3 bases: TGTGCCAGCAGCCGAACCGGGTTGGGCTATGGCTACACCTTC. The chain is built from TRBV7-9 and TRBJ1-2; D gene uncertain. V shed 5 bases and J shed 4 bases, with 14 bases lying between them. The CDR3 runs 14 residues. Per germline, CDR1 SEHNR and CDR2 FQNEAQ (reference sequence).

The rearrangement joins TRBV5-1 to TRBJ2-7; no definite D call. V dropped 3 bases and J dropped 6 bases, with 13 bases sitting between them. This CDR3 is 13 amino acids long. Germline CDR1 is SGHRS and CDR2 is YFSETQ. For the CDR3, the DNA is TGCGCCAGCAGCTCGCACGACACCCTCGAGCAGTACTTC. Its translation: CASSSHDTLEQYF.

The CDR3 here is CASSDLAGFMSSEQFF. CDR3 coding DNA: TGCGCCAGCAGTGATCTAGCGGGATTTATGTCTAGTGAGCAGTTCTTC. The chain recombines TRBV10-1 with TRBJ2-1, with 9 bases fitting TRBD2. V lost 3 bases and J lost 9; bases outside the gene matches: 12. CDR3 length: 16 residues. Germline lookup yields CDR1 WNHNN and CDR2 SYGVQD (reference sequence).

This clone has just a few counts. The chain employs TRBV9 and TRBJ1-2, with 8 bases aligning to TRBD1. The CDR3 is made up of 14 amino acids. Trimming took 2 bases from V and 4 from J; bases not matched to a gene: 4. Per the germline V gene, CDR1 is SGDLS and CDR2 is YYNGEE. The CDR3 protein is CASSVSGGPYGYTF. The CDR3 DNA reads TGTGCCAGCAGCGTCTCAGGGGGCCCCTATGGCTACACCTTC.

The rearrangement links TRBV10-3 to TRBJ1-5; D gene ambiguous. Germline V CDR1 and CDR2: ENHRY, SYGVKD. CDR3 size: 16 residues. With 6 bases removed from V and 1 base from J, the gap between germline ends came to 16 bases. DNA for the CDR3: TGTGCCATCAGCGACCATGGTGTGAGGAGCAATCAGCCCCAGCATTTT. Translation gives CAISDHGVRSNQPQHF.

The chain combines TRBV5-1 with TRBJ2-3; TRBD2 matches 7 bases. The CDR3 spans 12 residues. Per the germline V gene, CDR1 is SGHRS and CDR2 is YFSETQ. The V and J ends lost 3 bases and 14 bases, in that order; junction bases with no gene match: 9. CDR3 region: CASSWGGSSWYF. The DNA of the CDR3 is TGCGCCAGCAGCTGGGGGGGAAGCTCCTGGTATTTT.

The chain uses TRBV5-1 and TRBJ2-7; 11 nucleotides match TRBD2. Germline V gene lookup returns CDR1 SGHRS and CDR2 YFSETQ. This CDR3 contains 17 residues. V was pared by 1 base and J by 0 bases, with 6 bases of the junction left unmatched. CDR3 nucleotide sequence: TGCGCCAGCAGCTTGTGGGGACTAGCGGATAGCTCCTACGAGCAGTACTTC. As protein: CASSLWGLADSSYEQYF.

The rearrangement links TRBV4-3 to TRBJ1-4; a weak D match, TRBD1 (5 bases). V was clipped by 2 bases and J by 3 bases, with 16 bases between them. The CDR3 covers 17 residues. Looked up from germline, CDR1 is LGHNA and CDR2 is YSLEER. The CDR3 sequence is CASSQKGRQGPNEKLFF. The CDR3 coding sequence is TGCGCCAGCAGCCAAAAGGGGAGGCAGGGCCCTAATGAAAAACTGTTTTTT.